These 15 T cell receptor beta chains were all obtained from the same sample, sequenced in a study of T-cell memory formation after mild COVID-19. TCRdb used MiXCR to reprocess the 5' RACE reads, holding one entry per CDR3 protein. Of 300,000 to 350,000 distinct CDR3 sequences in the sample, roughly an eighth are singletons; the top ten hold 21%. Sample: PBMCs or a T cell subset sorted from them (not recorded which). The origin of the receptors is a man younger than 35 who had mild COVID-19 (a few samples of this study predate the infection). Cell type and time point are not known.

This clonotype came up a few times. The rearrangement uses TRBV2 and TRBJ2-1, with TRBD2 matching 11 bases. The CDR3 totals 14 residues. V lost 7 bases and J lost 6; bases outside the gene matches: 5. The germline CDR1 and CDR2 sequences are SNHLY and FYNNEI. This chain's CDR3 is CASIVTSGANEQFF. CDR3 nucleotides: TGTGCCAGCATTGTGACTAGCGGGGCCAATGAGCAGTTCTTC.

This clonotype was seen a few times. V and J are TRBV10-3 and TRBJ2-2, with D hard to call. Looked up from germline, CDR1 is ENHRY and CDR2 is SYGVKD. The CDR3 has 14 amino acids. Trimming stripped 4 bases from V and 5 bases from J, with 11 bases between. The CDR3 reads CAISAAVSTGELFF. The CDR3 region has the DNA TGTGCCATCAGTGCTGCAGTCTCTACCGGGGAGCTGTTTTTT.

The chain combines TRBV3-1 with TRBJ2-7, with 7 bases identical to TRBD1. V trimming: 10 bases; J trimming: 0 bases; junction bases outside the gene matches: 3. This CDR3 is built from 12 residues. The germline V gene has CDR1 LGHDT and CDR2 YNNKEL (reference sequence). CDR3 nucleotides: TGTGCCAACTGGGACAGCTCCTACGAGCAGTACTTC. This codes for CANWDSSYEQYF.

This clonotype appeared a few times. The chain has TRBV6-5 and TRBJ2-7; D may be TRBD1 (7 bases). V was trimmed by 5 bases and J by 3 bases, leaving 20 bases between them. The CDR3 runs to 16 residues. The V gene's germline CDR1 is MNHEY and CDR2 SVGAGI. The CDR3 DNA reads TGTGCCAGCAGTCAGACAGGGTGGGGGGCCAACTACGAGCAGTACGTC. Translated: CASSQTGWGANYEQYV.

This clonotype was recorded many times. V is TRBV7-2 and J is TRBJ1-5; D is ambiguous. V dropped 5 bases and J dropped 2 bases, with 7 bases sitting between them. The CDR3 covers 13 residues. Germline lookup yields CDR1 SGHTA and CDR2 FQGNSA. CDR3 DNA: TGTGCCAGCAGCCAATCCCGCAATCAGCCCCAGCATTTT. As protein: CASSQSRNQPQHF.

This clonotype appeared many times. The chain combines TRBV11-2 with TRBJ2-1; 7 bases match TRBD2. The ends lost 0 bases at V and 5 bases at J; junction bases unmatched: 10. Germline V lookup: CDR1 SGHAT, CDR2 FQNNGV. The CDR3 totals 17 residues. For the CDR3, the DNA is TGTGCCAGCAGCTTAGATTTGGACGGGGGGTTCGACAATGAGCAGTTCTTC. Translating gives CASSLDLDGGFDNEQFF.

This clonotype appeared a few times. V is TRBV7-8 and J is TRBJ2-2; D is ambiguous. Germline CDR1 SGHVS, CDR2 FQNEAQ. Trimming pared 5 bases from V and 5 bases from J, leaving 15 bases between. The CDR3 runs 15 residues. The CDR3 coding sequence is TGTGCCAGCAGCGCCCGGAGACTCTTTACCGGGGAGCTGTTTTTT. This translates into CASSARRLFTGELFF.

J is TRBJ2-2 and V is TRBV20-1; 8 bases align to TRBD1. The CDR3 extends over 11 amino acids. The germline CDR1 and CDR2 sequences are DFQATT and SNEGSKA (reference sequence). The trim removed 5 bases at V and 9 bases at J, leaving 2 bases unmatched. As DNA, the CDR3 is TGCAGTGCTCAGGGGGCACGGGAGCTGTTTTTT. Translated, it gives CSAQGARELFF.

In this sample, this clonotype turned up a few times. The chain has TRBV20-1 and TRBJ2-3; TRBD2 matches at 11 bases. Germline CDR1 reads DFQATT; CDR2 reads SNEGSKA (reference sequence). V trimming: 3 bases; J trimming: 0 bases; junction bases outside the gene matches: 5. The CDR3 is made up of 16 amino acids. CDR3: CSARVLAGGSTDTQYF. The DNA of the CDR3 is TGCAGTGCTAGGGTCCTAGCGGGGGGTAGCACAGATACGCAGTATTTT.

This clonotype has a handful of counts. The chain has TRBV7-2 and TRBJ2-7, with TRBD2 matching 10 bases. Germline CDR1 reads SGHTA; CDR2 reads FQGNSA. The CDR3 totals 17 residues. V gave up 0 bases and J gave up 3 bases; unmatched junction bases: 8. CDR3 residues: CASSLAPTLAGDYEQYF. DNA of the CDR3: TGTGCCAGCAGCTTAGCACCCACCCTAGCGGGGGACTACGAGCAGTACTTC.

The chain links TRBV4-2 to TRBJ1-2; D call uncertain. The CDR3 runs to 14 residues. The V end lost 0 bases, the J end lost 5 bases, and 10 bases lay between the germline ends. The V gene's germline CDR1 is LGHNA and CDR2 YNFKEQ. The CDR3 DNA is TGTGCCAGCAGCCAAGATTTGGGCGGGTATGGCTACACCTTC. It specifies CASSQDLGGYGYTF.

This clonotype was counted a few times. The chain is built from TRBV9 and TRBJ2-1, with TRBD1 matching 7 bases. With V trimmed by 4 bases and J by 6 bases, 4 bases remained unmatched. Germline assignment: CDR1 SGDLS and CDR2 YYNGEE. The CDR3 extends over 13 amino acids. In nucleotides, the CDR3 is TGTGCCAGCAGCCCAAGACAGGGCAATGAGCAGTTCTTC. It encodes CASSPRQGNEQFF. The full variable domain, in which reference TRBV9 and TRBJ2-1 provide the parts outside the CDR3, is DSGVTQTPKHLITATGQRVTLRCSPRSGDLSVYWYQQSLDQGLQFLIQYYNGEERAKGNILERFSAQQFPDLHSELNLSSLELGDSALYFCASSPRQGNEQFFGPGTRLTVL.

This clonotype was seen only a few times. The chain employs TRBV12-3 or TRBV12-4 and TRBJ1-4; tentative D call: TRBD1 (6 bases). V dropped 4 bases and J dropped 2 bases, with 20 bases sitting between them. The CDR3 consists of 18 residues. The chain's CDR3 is CASSSVLLDRWTNEKLFF. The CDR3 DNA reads TGTGCCAGCAGTTCGGTCCTCCTAGACAGGTGGACTAATGAAAAACTGTTTTTT.

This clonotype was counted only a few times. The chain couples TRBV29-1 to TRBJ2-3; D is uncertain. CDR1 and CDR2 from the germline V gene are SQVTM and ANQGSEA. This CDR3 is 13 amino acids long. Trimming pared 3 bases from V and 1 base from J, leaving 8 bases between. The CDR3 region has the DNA TGCAGCGTTGAGGGTACAGGCACAGATACGCAGTATTTT. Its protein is CSVEGTGTDTQYF.

As DNA, the CDR3 is TGTGCCAGCAGCCAAGATTCTAGCGGGGGGGCCTTCCCAAACGAGCAGTACTTC. It encodes CASSQDSSGGAFPNEQYF. This rearrangement joins TRBV4-2 to TRBJ2-7; 12 nucleotides align to TRBD2. Germline V lookup: CDR1 LGHNA, CDR2 YNFKEQ. Unmatched junction bases numbered 11, after V lost 0 bases and J lost 5 bases. The CDR3 has 18 residues.